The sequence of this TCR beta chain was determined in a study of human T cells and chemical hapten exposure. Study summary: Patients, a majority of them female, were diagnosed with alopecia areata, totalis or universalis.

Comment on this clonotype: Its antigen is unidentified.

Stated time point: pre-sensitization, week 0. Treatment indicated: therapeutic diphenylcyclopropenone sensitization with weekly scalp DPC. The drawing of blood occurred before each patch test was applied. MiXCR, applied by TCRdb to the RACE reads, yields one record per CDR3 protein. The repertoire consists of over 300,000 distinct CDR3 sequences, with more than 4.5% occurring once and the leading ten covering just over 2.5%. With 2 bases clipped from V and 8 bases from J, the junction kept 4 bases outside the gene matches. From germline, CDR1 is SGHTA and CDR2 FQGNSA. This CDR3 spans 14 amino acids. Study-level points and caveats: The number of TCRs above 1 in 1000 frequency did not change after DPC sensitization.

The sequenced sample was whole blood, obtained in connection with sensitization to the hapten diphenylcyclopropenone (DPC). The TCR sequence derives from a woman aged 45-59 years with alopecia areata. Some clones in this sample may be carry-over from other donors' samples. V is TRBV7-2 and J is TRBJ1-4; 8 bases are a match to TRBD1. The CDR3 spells CASSLQGAEEKLFF. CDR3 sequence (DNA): TGTGCCAGCAGCTTACAGGGGGCAGAAGAAAAACTGTTTTTT. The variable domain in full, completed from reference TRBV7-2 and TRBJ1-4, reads GAGVSQSPSNKVTEKGKDVELRCDPISGHTALYWYRQSLGQGLEFLIYFQGNSAPDKSGLPSDRFSAERTGGSVSTLTIQRTQQEDSAVYLCASSLQGAEEKLFFGSGTQLSVL.